A selection of T cell receptor beta chains follows, all from one sample in a study of molecular identifiers for immune sequencing clone quantification. Each CDR3 protein is one row after TCRdb ran MiXCR on the PCR reads. The sample has around 460,000 distinct CDR3 sequences, roughly 24% seen once. What was sequenced was naive CD8+ T cells from blood, with Jurkat cell RNA spiked in. The receptor source for this set is a human donor in good health. Some libraries in this study had Jurkat cell RNA spiked in. Each CDR3 is given without its conserved first and last residue.

v_gene: TRBV12-5; CDR3aa: ASGLASGLYNEQF
v_gene: TRBV4-1; CDR3aa: ASSPLKGQRHTGELF
v_gene: TRBV9; CDR3aa: ASSTGVGAYNEQF
v_gene: TRBV27; CDR3aa: ASSLGRVSYEQY
v_gene: TRBV25-1; CDR3aa: ASSESWVVRTGELF
v_gene: TRBV14; CDR3aa: ASSPFGRGWDSPLH
v_gene: TRBV7-6; CDR3aa: ASSPTTGYHEQY
v_gene: TRBV20-1; CDR3aa: SACTGQITDTQY
v_gene: TRBV7-9; CDR3aa: ASSLVGGIAYEQY
v_gene: TRBV19; CDR3aa: ASSVGQTIYEQY
v_gene: TRBV7-9; CDR3aa: ASSLAGQGARNEQF
v_gene: TRBV12-5; CDR3aa: ASGYTGTGVNEQF
v_gene: TRBV4-2; CDR3aa: ASSQDRGQGAPKNIQY
v_gene: TRBV5-6; CDR3aa: ASSLSGLPNYEQY
v_gene: TRBV28; CDR3aa: ASSSILYYYEQY
v_gene: TRBV12-3/TRBV12-4; CDR3aa: ASSLVGNYMNTEAF
v_gene: TRBV5-1; CDR3aa: ASSTRTGRTGNTIY
v_gene: TRBV7-7; CDR3aa: ASSPWPERDEQY
v_gene: TRBV7-2; CDR3aa: ASSEDRVLETQY
v_gene: TRBV7-9; CDR3aa: ASSSQLRGGVDTQY
v_gene: TRBV20-1; CDR3aa: SAISGTSGSEHTDTQY
v_gene: TRBV27; CDR3aa: ASSPPNVRPPYEQY
v_gene: TRBV14; CDR3aa: ASSQVLAGGGNEQF
v_gene: TRBV4-3; CDR3aa: ASSQAYGVEQY
v_gene: TRBV28; CDR3aa: ASSSLGGYSNQPQH
v_gene: TRBV10-3; CDR3aa: AISEASKIAEAF